Following are 29 T cell receptor beta chains from one sample sequenced in a study of control samples from healthy donors and cancer patients. Assay used: immunoSEQ multiplex PCR; TCRdb lists only in-frame clones, some missing. The sample shows roughly 130,000 clones, 75% to 95% of them seen only once. The sample comprised blood. Receptors were obtained from a man younger than 35 in good health.

This chain links TRBV28 with TRBJ1-6; TRBD1 matches 10 bases. Germline CDR1 MDHEN, CDR2 SYDVKM. The CDR3 length is 12 residues. This CDR3 reads CGTGGYNSPLHF. CDR3 bases: TGTGGGACAGGGGGTTATAATTCACCCCTCCACTTT. Together with reference TRBV28 and TRBJ1-6, the CDR3 gives the full variable domain: DVKVTQSSRYLVKRTGEKVFLECVQDMDHENMFWYRQDPGLGLRLIYFSYDVKMKEKGDIPEGYSVSREKKERFSLILESASTNQTSMYLCGTGGYNSPLHFGNGTRLTVT.

V is TRBV24-1 and J is TRBJ2-2; the D gene is possibly TRBD2 (5 bases). CDR1 and CDR2 from the germline V gene are KGHDR and SFDVKD. The CDR3 covers 11 residues. The V end lost 9 bases, the J end lost 6 bases, and 7 bases lay between the germline ends. The CDR3 here is CATGGSGELFF. DNA of the CDR3: TGTGCCACCGGCGGGTCCGGGGAGCTGTTTTTT.

The genes are TRBV5-1 and TRBJ2-2; D ambiguous. Germline V gene lookup returns CDR1 SGHRS and CDR2 YFSETQ. V lost 0 bases to trimming and J lost 2 bases, with 14 bases between them. The CDR3 sequence is 17 residues long. The CDR3, as DNA: TGCGCCAGCAGCTTGGGCCCGTTTAGGATTAACACCGGGGAGCTGTTTTTT. This gives the protein CASSLGPFRINTGELFF.

This chain uses TRBV6-5 with TRBJ1-4; unclear D gene. This CDR3 contains 13 residues. V lost 6 bases and J 0 bases, leaving 5 bases between the germline ends. CDR1 is MNHEY, CDR2 SVGAGI, per germline. The CDR3 bases are TGTGCCAGCAGGACGGCAACTAATGAAAAACTGTTTTTT. Translated: CASRTATNEKLFF.

The chain recombines TRBV5-1 with TRBJ1-6; 10 nucleotides match TRBD1. In germline, CDR1 is SGHRS, CDR2 YFSETQ. Trimming took 0 bases from V and 11 from J; bases not matched to a gene: 2. This CDR3 has 14 amino acids. CDR3 sequence reads: CASSLGDRGAPLHF. The CDR3 region has the DNA TGCGCCAGCAGCTTGGGGGACAGGGGTGCACCCCTCCACTTT.

The gene calls are TRBV27 and TRBJ2-7, with D perhaps TRBD2 (5 bases). The CDR3 has 14 residues. Trimming left V 5 bases short and J 2 bases short, with 13 bases between. Germline values: CDR1 MNHEY, CDR2 SMNVEV (reference sequence). The CDR3 here is CASSTDFFAYEQYF. CDR3 DNA sequence: TGTGCCAGCAGTACGGACTTCTTCGCCTACGAGCAGTACTTC.

This chain links TRBV19 with TRBJ2-3; either TRBD1 or TRBD2 may supply D (5 bases each). V was shortened by 3 bases and J by 2 bases, with 9 bases between the two germline ends. There are 14 residues in the CDR3. Germline assignment: CDR1 LNHDA and CDR2 SQIVND (reference sequence). The chain's CDR3 is CASSIGDDTDTQYF. The CDR3 bases are TGTGCCAGTAGTATCGGGGACGACACAGATACGCAGTATTTT.

The J gene is TRBJ2-2, the V gene TRBV6-2 or TRBV6-3; 9 nucleotides align to TRBD1. The CDR3 loop spans 15 amino acids. J gave up 2 bases and V 6 bases, and 4 bases lay outside the gene matches. Germline loops: CDR1 MNHEY, CDR2 SVGEGT. The CDR3 region is CASSRTGGNTGELFF. The CDR3 DNA reads TGTGCCAGCAGCAGAACAGGGGGCAACACCGGGGAGCTGTTTTTT.

The gene calls are TRBV5-4 and TRBJ2-1; D unresolved. The V end was cut by 4 bases, the J end by 2 bases, with 16 bases between. CDR3 length: 16 amino acids. Germline CDR1 reads SGHNT; CDR2 reads YYREEE (reference sequence). The CDR3 coding sequence is TGTGCCAGCAGCCGATACAACCGCGGCGCCTACAATGAGCAGTTCTTC. It specifies CASSRYNRGAYNEQFF. The complete variable domain, with remaining parts taken from reference TRBV5-4 and TRBJ2-1, reads ETGVTQSPTHLIKTRGQQVTLRCSSQSGHNTVSWYQQALGQGPQFIFQYYREEENGRGNFPPRFSGLQFPNYSSELNVNALELDDSALYLCASSRYNRGAYNEQFFGPGTRLTVL.

The V gene is TRBV9, the J gene TRBJ2-1; the D is unclear. This CDR3 has 16 residues. Germline V CDR1 and CDR2: SGDLS, YYNGEE. V lost 4 bases and J 5 bases, leaving 19 bases between the germline ends. The CDR3 sequence is CASSPRGASAHNEQFF. CDR3 coding DNA: TGTGCCAGCAGCCCCCGTGGAGCCTCAGCCCACAATGAGCAGTTCTTC.

The chain employs TRBV28 and TRBJ1-5; TRBD1 matches 7 bases. This CDR3 is built from 15 residues. Germline V gene sequence: CDR1 MDHEN, CDR2 SYDVKM. The V segment lost 5 bases and the J segment 6 bases; nucleotides outside the gene matches: 10. The CDR3: CASSKTGTVGQPQHF. The DNA of the CDR3 is TGTGCCAGCAGTAAAACCGGGACAGTCGGTCAGCCCCAGCATTTT.

The chain joins TRBV7-9 to TRBJ1-5; a possible D gene is TRBD1 (6 bases). This CDR3 is 12 amino acids long. Germline V gene lookup returns CDR1 SEHNR and CDR2 FQNEAQ (reference sequence). The V end lost 5 bases, the J end lost 11 bases, and 13 bases lay between the germline ends. For the CDR3, the DNA is TGTGCCAGCAGCAATACAGGGAATTCCCAGCATTTT. Protein product: CASSNTGNSQHF. Using reference TRBV7-9 and TRBJ1-5 for the parts outside the CDR3, the full variable domain is DTGVSQNPRHKITKRGQNVTFRCDPISEHNRLYWYRQTLGQGPEFLTYFQNEAQLEKSRLLSDRFSAERPKGSFSTLEIQRTEQGDSAMYLCASSNTGNSQHFGDGTRLSIL.

The rearrangement joins TRBV7-2 to TRBJ2-1; unclear D gene. Trimming left V 5 bases short and J 8 bases short, with 16 bases between. The CDR3 loop spans 14 amino acids. Germline CDR1 is SGHTA and CDR2 is FQGNSA. The CDR3 DNA reads TGTGCCAGCAGCCCCCTCTATGCTGGCGATGAGCAGTTCTTC. Its protein is CASSPLYAGDEQFF.

This clone occurred a few times. The CDR3 DNA sequence: TGCGCCAGCAGCTCGGCGGGGGCGTACACTGAAGCTTTCTTT. This encodes CASSSAGAYTEAFF. The chain recombines TRBV5-1 with TRBJ1-1; tentatively, D is TRBD1 (6 bases). CDR3 size: 14 residues. V dropped 3 bases and J dropped 3 bases, with 12 bases sitting between them. CDR1 is SGHRS, CDR2 YFSETQ, per germline.

The chain uses TRBV7-2 and TRBJ1-3; no firm D call. This CDR3 spans 13 amino acids. The germline CDR1 and CDR2 sequences are SGHTA and FQGNSA. The germline V and J ends were trimmed by 5 bases and 0 bases, with 5 bases remaining between them. CDR3 amino acids: CASSVRSGNTIYF. CDR3 in DNA: TGTGCCAGCAGCGTTCGCTCTGGAAACACCATATATTTT.

This clone was counted once. The rearrangement joins TRBV19 to TRBJ1-1; tentative D call: TRBD1 (6 bases). CDR3 size: 14 residues. V was shortened by 5 bases and J by 5 bases, with 15 bases between the two germline ends. Germline loops: CDR1 LNHDA, CDR2 SQIVND (reference sequence). The CDR3 is CASSRGGLETEAFF. CDR3 sequence (DNA): TGTGCCAGTAGTCGAGGGGGGCTAGAGACTGAAGCTTTCTTT.

The gene calls are TRBV19 and TRBJ2-1; D call uncertain. Germline-derived CDR1 and CDR2 are LNHDA and SQIVND (reference sequence). Trimming pared 4 bases from V and 6 bases from J, leaving 7 bases between. The CDR3 is 12 residues long. The CDR3 region is CASSNGFNEQFF. CDR3 DNA sequence: TGTGCCAGTAGTAATGGCTTCAATGAGCAGTTCTTC.

The chain has TRBV20-1 and TRBJ1-6; D perhaps matches TRBD1 (5 bases). V was pared by 6 bases and J by 9 bases, with 9 bases between. The CDR3 is 11 amino acids. Germline CDR1 reads DFQATT; CDR2 reads SNEGSKA (reference sequence). CDR3 in amino acids: CSAEGFSPLHF. The CDR3, as DNA: TGCAGTGCAGAGGGGTTTTCACCCCTCCACTTT.

V gene TRBV19 combines with J gene TRBJ1-2, with 8 bases fitting TRBD1. V dropped 7 bases and J dropped 8; count of bases not matched to a gene: 6. The CDR3 sequence is 12 residues long. Germline V CDR1 and CDR2: LNHDA, SQIVND (reference sequence). CDR3 sequence: CASTPDREGYTF. The CDR3 DNA reads as TGTGCCAGTACCCCGGACAGGGAGGGCTACACCTTC.

This chain uses TRBV27 with TRBJ1-4; a weak D match, TRBD1 (6 bases). Per the germline V gene, CDR1 is MNHEY and CDR2 is SMNVEV (reference sequence). CDR3 length: 13 residues. V was clipped by 5 bases and J by 7 bases, with 11 bases between them. CDR3 loop: CASSQIQGEKLFF. Written as DNA, the CDR3 is TGTGCCAGCAGTCAGATACAGGGTGAAAAACTGTTTTTT.

This clone was counted once. The CDR3 here is CASSQGGLATSTDTQYF. CDR3 coding DNA: TGTGCCAGCAGCCAAGGAGGACTAGCGACTAGCACAGATACGCAGTATTTT. The chain links TRBV3-1 (or the pseudogene TRBV3-2) to TRBJ2-3; 9 nucleotides align to TRBD2. V shed 1 base, J shed 0 bases, and the junction held 5 bases outside the gene matches. Germline lookup yields CDR1 LGHDT and CDR2 YNNKEL (reference sequence). CDR3 length: 17 amino acids.

The V and J genes are TRBV27 and TRBJ2-1, with D perhaps matching TRBD1 (6 bases). This CDR3 has 16 residues. Trimming stripped 4 bases from V and 1 base from J, with 14 bases between. Germline-derived CDR1 and CDR2 are MNHEY and SMNVEV (reference sequence). In nucleotides, the CDR3 is TGTGCCAGCAGTTCCCCACAGGGCAGTTCCTACAATGAGCAGTTCTTC. It encodes CASSSPQGSSYNEQFF.

The CDR3 region has the DNA TGTGCCAGCAGTTTGGTTCAGGGGTATGATGGCTACACCTTC. Its translation: CASSLVQGYDGYTF. This chain uses TRBV28 with TRBJ1-2; D might be TRBD1 (6 bases). Germline loops: CDR1 MDHEN, CDR2 SYDVKM. The CDR3 has 14 amino acids. V was trimmed by 3 bases and J by 6 bases, leaving 14 bases between them.

V usage is TRBV7-9 and J usage is TRBJ1-5; D gene unclear. Germline loops: CDR1 SEHNR, CDR2 FQNEAQ (reference sequence). The V gene lost 7 bases and the J gene lost 7 bases, with 14 bases spanning the gap. The CDR3 spans 13 residues. The DNA of the CDR3 is TGTGCCAGCACCGACGGGGTCGGCCAGCCCCAGCATTTT. Its translation: CASTDGVGQPQHF.

This chain connects TRBV5-1 to TRBJ2-3; 12 bases align to TRBD2. Per germline, CDR1 SGHRS and CDR2 YFSETQ. J was trimmed by 3 bases and V by 5 bases; bases with no gene match: 10. CDR3 length equals 17 residues. CDR3 region: CASSLGYGTSGTDTQYF. CDR3 DNA sequence: TGCGCCAGCAGTCTCGGTTACGGGACTAGCGGGACAGATACGCAGTATTTT.

The chain links TRBV7-8 to TRBJ2-2; the match to TRBD1 covers 8 bases. The germline V gene has CDR1 SGHVS and CDR2 FQNEAQ. The CDR3 contains 19 residues. Unmatched junction bases numbered 15, after V lost 5 bases and J lost 1 base. The CDR3 DNA follows: TGTGCCAGCAGCCTATTATTCGCCGGGACAGGCGAGAACACCGGGGAGCTGTTTTTT. It translates to CASSLLFAGTGENTGELFF.

V usage is TRBV5-1 and J usage is TRBJ2-1, with D possibly being TRBD2 (6 bases). The germline gives CDR1 SGHRS, CDR2 YFSETQ. The ends were cut back, 0 bases at V and 2 bases at J, with 9 bases in the middle. CDR3 length: 15 residues. CDR3 region: CASSLGDSPYNEQFF. The CDR3 DNA reads as TGCGCCAGCAGCTTGGGGGACTCGCCCTACAATGAGCAGTTCTTC.

This clone is a singleton in its sample. The chain couples TRBV5-5 to TRBJ1-5, with a weak D call TRBD1 (6 bases). V shed 2 bases and J shed 7 bases, with 13 bases lying between them. Germline CDR1 is SGHKS and CDR2 is YYEKEE (reference sequence). This CDR3 comprises 14 residues. CDR3 residues: CASSLGSGEQPQHF. The CDR3 nucleotides read TGTGCCAGCAGCTTAGGATCAGGGGAGCAGCCCCAGCATTTT.

The V call is TRBV10-3, the J call TRBJ2-1; no clear D gene. The CDR3 length is 13 residues. Germline loops: CDR1 ENHRY, CDR2 SYGVKD. The V end lost 7 bases, the J end lost 5 bases, and 12 bases lay between the germline ends. The CDR3 DNA follows: TGTGCCATCATGAGCGCTACCGACAATGAGCAGTTCTTC. This codes for CAIMSATDNEQFF.